This record covers a single T cell receptor beta chain. Some clones are missing from TCRdb's copy, which holds only in-frame ones; the method was immunoSEQ multiplex PCR. Of about 160,000 clones listed, roughly 82% are singletons. The sample belongs to a study of blood T cell repertoires in COVID-19. The sequenced sample was peripheral blood. This clonotype was obtained from a woman aged 40 to 50 with COVID-19, enrolled during active disease.

CDR3 coding DNA: TGTGCCAGTAGAAACTCATTGAACACTGAAGCTTTCTTT. It encodes CASRNSLNTEAFF. J is TRBJ1-1 and V is TRBV19; no reliable D call. The CDR3 loop spans 13 amino acids. The V gene lost 6 bases and the J gene lost 0 bases, with 8 bases spanning the gap. CDR1 LNHDA and CDR2 SQIVND come from the germline V gene (reference sequence).